This T cell receptor beta chain was found in a study of blood T cell repertoires in COVID-19. Study background: Whether acute or convalescent, the COVID-19 samples came from the United States, Italy and Spain.

Sequencing was performed with immunoSEQ multiplex PCR; in TCRdb, only in-frame clones are kept and a portion is missing. The sample gives about 250,000 clones, 70% to 90% of which show up once; around 2.2% is in the top ten. The source of this sequence is a woman in her 40s who had recovered from COVID-19. The specimen sequenced was peripheral blood.

As DNA, the CDR3 is TGTGCCAGCAGTGAAGTAGGGGCAACGGGCTATGGCTACACCTTC. Translating it yields CASSEVGATGYGYTF. The V call is TRBV2, the J call TRBJ1-2; tentatively, D is TRBD1 (5 bases). The germline V gene encodes CDR1 SNHLY and CDR2 FYNNEI. Trimming took off 1 base at V and 4 bases at J, with 13 bases between the two ends. This CDR3 has 15 residues.